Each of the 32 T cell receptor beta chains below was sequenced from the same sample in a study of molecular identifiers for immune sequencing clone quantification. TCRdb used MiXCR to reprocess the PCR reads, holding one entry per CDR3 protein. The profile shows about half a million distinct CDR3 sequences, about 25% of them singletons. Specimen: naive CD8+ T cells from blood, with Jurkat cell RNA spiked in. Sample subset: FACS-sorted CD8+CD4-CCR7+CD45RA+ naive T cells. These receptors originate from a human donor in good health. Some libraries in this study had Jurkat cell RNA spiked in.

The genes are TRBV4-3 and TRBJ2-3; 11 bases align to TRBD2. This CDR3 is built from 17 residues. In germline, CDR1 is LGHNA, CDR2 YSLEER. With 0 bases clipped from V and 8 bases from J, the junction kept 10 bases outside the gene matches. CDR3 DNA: TGCGCCAGCAGCCAAGATCAGGTGACTAGCGGGACCGGTACGCAGTATTTT. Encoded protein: CASSQDQVTSGTGTQYF.

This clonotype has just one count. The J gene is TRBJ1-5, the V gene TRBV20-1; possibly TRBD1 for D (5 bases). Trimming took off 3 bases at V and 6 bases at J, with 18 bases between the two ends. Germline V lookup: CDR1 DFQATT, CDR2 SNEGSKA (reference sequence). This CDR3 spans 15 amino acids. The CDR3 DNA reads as TGCAGTGCTAGGTTCGCGACAGAGCCTTTTCAGCCCCAGCATTTT. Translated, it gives CSARFATEPFQPQHF.

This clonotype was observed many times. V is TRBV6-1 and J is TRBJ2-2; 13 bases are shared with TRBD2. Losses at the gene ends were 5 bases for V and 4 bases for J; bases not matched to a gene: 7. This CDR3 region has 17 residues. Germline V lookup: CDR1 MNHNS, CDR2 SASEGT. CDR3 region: CASSITSGRAVTGELFF. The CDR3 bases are TGTGCCAGCAGTATCACTAGCGGGAGGGCCGTCACCGGGGAGCTGTTTTTT.

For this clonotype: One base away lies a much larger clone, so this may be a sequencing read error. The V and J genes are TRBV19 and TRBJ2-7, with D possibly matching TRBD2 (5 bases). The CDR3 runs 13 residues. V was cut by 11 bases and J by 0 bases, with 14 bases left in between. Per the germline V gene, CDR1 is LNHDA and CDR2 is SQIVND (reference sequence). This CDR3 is CAASPGISYEQYF. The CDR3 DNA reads TGTGCCGCCTCGCCCGGGATCTCCTACGAGCAGTACTTC.

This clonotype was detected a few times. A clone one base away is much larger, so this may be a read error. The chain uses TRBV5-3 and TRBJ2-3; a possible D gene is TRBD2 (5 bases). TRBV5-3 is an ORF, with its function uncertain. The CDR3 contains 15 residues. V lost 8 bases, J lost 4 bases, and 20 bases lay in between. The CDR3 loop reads CASKTEASSADTQYF. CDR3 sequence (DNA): TGTGCCAGCAAAACGGAGGCCAGTAGCGCAGATACGCAGTATTTT.

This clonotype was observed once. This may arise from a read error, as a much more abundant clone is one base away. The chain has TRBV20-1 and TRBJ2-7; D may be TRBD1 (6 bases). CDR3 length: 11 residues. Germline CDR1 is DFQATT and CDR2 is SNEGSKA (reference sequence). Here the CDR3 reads CRARQDYEQYF. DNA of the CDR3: TGCAGGGCTAGACAGGATTACGAGCAGTACTTC.

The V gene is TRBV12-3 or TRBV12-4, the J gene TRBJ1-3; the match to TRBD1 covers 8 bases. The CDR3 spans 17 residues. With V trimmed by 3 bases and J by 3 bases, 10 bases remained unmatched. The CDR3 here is CASSFQGAGFVGNTIYF. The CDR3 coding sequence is TGTGCCAGCAGTTTTCAGGGGGCCGGTTTTGTTGGAAACACCATATATTTT.

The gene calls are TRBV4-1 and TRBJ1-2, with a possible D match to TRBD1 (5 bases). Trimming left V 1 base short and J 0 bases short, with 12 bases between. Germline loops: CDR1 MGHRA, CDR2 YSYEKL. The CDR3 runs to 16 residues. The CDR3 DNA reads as TGCGCCAGCAGCCAAGTGGGGCCAGCCCCTAACTATGGCTACACCTTC. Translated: CASSQVGPAPNYGYTF.

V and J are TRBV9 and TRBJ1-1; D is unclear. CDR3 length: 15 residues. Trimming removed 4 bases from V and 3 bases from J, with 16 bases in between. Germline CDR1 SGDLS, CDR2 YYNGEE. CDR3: CASSLSRLDHTEAFF. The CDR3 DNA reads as TGTGCCAGCAGCCTGAGTCGTTTGGACCACACTGAAGCTTTCTTT.

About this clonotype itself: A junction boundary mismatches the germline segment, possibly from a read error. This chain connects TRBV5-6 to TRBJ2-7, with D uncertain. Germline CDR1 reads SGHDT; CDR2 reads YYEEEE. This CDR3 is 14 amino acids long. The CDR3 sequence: CASSPSLSPYAQCF. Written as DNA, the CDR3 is TGTGCCAGCAGCCCGAGCCTGTCCCCCTACGCGCAGTGCTTC. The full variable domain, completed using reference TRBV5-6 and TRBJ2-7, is DAGVTQSPTHLIKTRGQQVTLRCSPKSGHDTVSWYQQALGQGPQFIFQYYEEEERQRGNFPDRFSGHQFPNYSSELNVNALLLGDSALYLCASSPSLSPYAQCFGPGTRLTVT.

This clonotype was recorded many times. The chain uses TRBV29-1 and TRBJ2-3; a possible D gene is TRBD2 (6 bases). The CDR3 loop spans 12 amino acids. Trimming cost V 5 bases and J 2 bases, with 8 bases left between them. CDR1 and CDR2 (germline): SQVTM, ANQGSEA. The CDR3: CSVTSITDTQYF. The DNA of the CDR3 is TGCAGCGTTACTAGCATCACAGATACGCAGTATTTT.

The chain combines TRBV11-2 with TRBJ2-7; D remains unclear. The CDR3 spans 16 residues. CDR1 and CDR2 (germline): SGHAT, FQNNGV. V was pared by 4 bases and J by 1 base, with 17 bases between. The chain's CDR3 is CASSSWLPNISYEQYF. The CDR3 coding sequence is TGTGCCAGCAGCTCCTGGCTGCCAAATATATCCTACGAGCAGTACTTC. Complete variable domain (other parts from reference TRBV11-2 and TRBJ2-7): EAGVAQSPRYKIIEKRQSVAFWCNPISGHATLYWYQQILGQGPKLLIQFQNNGVVDDSQLPKDRFSAERLKGVDSTLKIQPAKLEDSAVYLCASSSWLPNISYEQYFGPGTRLTVT.

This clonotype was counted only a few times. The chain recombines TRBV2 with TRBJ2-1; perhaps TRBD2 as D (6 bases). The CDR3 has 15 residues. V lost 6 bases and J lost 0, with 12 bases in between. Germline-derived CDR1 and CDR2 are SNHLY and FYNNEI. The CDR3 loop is CASSALATSYNEQFF. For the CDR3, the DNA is TGTGCCAGCAGCGCTCTAGCGACCTCCTACAATGAGCAGTTCTTC.

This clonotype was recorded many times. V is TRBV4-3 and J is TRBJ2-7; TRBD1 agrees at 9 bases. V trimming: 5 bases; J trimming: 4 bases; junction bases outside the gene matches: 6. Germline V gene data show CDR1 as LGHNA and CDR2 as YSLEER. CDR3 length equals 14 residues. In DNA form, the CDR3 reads TGCGCCAGCAGCGCCGGGACAGGGCGTTACGAGCAGTACTTC. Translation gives CASSAGTGRYEQYF.

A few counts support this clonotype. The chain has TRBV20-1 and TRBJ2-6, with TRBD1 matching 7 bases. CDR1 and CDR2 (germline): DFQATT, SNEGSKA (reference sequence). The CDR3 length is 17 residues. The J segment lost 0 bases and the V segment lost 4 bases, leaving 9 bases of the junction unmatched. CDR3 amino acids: CSATSGTDNSGANVLTF. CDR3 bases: TGCAGTGCTACTTCCGGGACAGACAACTCTGGGGCCAACGTCCTGACTTTC.

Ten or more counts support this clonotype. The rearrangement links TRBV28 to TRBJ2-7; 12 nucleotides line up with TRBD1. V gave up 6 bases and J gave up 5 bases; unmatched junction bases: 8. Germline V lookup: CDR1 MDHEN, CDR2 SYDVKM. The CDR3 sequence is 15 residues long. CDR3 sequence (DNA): TGTGCCAGCAGCACTGGGACAGGGGGCTGGGACGAGCAGTACTTC. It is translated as CASSTGTGGWDEQYF.

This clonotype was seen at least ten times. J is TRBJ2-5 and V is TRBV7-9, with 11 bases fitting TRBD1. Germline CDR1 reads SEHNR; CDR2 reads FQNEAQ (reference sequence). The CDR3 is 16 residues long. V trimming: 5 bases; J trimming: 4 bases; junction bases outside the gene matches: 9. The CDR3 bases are TGTGCCAGCAGCACCGGGACAGGGGGAAGTTTAGAGACCCAGTACTTC. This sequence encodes CASSTGTGGSLETQYF.

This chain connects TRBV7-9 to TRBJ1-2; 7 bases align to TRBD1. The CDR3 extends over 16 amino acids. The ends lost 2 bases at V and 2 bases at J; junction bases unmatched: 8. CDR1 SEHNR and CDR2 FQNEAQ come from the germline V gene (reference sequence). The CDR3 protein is CASSLSPQGTNYGYTF. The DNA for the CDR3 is TGTGCCAGCAGCTTAAGCCCACAGGGGACAAACTATGGCTACACCTTC.

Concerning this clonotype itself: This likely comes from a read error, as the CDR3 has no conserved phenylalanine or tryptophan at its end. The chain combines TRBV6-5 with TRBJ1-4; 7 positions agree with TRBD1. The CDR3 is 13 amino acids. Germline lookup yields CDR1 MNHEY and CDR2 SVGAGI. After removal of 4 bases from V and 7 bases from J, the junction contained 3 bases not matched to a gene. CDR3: CASSSRGPEKLFL. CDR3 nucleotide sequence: TGTGCCAGCAGTTCAAGGGGGCCTGAAAAACTGTTTCTT.

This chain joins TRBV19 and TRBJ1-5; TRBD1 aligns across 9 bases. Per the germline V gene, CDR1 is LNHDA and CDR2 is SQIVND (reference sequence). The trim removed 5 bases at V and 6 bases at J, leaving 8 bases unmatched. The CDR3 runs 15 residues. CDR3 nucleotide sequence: TGTGCCAGTAGTGCCGCCGGGACAGGGACTCAGCCCCAGCATTTT. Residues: CASSAAGTGTQPQHF.

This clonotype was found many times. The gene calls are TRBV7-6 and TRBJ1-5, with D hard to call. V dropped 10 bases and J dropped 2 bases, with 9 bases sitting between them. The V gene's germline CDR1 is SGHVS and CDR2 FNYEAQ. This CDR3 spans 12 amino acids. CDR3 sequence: CATGVGNQPQHF. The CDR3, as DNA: TGTGCCACTGGTGTCGGCAATCAGCCCCAGCATTTT.

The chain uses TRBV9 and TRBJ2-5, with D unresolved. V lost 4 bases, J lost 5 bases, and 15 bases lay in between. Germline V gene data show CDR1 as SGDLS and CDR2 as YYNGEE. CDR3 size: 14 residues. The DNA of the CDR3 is TGTGCCAGCAGCACTTCAGGAGAGAGGGAGACCCAGTACTTC. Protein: CASSTSGERETQYF.

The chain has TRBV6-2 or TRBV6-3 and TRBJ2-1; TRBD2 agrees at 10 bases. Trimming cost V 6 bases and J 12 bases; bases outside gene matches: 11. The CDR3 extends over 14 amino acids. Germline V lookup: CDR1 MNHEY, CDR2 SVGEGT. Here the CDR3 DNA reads TGTGCCAGCAGAAAGCGGGGGGGCCTCCATGCGCAGTTCTTC. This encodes CASRKRGGLHAQFF.

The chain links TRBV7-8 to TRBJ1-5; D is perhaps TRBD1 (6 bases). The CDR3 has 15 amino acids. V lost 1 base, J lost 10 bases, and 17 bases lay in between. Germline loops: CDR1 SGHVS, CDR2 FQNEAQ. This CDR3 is CASSLVGAGINPQHF. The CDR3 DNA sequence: TGTGCCAGCAGCTTAGTGGGGGCAGGGATCAATCCCCAGCATTTT.

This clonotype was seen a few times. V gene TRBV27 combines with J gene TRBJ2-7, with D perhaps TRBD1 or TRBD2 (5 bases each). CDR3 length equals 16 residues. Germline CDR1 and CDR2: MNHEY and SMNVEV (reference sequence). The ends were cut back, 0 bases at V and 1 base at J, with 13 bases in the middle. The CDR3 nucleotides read TGTGCCAGCAGTTTATCGGTGGGACCGCTTTCCTACGAGCAGTACTTC. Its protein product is CASSLSVGPLSYEQYF.

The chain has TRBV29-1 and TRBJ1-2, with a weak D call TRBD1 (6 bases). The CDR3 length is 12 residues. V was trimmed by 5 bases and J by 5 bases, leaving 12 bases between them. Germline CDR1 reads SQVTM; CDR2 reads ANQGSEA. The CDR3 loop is CSVKTGKYGYTF. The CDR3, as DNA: TGCAGCGTTAAAACAGGGAAATATGGCTACACCTTC.

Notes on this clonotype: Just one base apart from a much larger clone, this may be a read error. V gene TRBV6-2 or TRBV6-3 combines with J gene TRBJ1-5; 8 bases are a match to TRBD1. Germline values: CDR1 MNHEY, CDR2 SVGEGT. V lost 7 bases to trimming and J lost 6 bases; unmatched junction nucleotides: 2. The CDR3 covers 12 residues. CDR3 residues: CASNTGGQPQHF. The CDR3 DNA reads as TGTGCCAGCAATACAGGGGGTCAGCCCCAGCATTTT.

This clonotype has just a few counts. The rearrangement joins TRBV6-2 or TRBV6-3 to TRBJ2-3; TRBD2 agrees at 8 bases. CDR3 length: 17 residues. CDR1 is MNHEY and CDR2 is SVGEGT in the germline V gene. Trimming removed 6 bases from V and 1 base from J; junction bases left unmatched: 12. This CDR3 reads CASSQWIMREGTDTQYF. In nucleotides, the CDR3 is TGTGCCAGCAGCCAGTGGATTATGCGGGAGGGCACAGATACGCAGTATTTT.

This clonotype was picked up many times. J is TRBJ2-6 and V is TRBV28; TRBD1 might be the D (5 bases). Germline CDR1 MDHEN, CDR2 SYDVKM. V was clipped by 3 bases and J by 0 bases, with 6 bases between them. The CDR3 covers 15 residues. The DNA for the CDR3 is TGTGCCAGCAGTTTTACAGGCTCTGGGGCCAACGTCCTGACTTTC. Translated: CASSFTGSGANVLTF.

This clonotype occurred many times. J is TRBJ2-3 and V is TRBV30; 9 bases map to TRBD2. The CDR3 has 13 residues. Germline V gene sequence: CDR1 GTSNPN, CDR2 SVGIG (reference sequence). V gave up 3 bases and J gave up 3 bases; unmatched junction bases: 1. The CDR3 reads CAWSLAGTDTQYF. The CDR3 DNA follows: TGTGCCTGGAGCCTAGCGGGAACAGATACGCAGTATTTT.

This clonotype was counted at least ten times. The CDR3 protein is CASSQVLSRDGSNQPQHF. Here the CDR3 DNA reads TGCGCCAGCAGTCAAGTCCTTTCCCGCGACGGTAGCAATCAGCCCCAGCATTTT. The chain combines TRBV23-1 with TRBJ1-5; D not resolved. TRBV23-1 is placed among ORFs of uncertain function. V was trimmed by 2 bases and J by 0 bases, leaving 17 bases between them. The CDR3 runs 18 residues.

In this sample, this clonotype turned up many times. Here the CDR3 reads CASSLDMGSYEQYF. DNA for the CDR3: TGTGCCAGCAGCTTGGACATGGGGTCCTACGAGCAGTACTTC. The V call is TRBV5-5, the J call TRBJ2-7; D is undetermined. The germline gives CDR1 SGHKS, CDR2 YYEKEE (reference sequence). V lost 0 bases to trimming and J lost 1 base, with 8 bases between them. This CDR3 comprises 14 residues.